A single T cell receptor (beta chain) is shown here with its context. Autoimmune disease history or systemic immunosuppression led to patients being barred. This entry is derived from a study of OX40 agonist ivuxolimab in advanced cancers. Repertoires were generated with immunoSEQ multiplex PCR, while TCRdb's copy carries only in-frame clones and drops some. The table records tens of thousands of clones, approximately 80% of them present only once. The CDR3 has 16 residues. The germline V gene has CDR1 SEHNR and CDR2 FQNEAQ (reference sequence). V was shortened by 3 bases and J by 0 bases, with 12 bases between the two germline ends.

The TCR was taken from an adult with an advanced solid tumor such as melanoma, head and neck, liver or kidney cancer. The chain links TRBV7-9 to TRBJ1-5, with D unresolved. Material: CD4+ or CD8+ T cells sorted from blood, obtained in a trial of the OX40 agonist ivuxolimab. CDR3 nucleotides: TGTGCCAGCAGCTTCGTCAGCGGTCTTAGCAATCAGCCCCAGCATTTT. This codes for CASSFVSGLSNQPQHF. The complete variable domain, with remaining parts taken from reference TRBV7-9 and TRBJ1-5, reads DTGVSQNPRHKITKRGQNVTFRCDPISEHNRLYWYRQTLGQGPEFLTYFQNEAQLEKSRLLSDRFSAERPKGSFSTLEIQRTEQGDSAMYLCASSFVSGLSNQPQHFGDGTRLSIL.